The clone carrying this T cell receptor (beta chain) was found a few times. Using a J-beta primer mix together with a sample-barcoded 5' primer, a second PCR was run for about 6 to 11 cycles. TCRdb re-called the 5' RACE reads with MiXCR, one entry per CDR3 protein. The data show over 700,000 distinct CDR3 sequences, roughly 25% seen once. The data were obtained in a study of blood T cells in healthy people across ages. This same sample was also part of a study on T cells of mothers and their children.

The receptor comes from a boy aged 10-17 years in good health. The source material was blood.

CDR3 in amino acids: CASSVLAGGSWEQFF. CDR3 in DNA: TGTGCCAGCAGCGTACTAGCGGGAGGGAGTTGGGAGCAGTTCTTC. This chain links TRBV2 with TRBJ2-1; 13 bases agree with TRBD2. The V gene end was trimmed by 6 bases and the J gene end by 10 bases; junction bases not matched to a gene: 9. CDR1 SNHLY and CDR2 FYNNEI come from the germline V gene. The CDR3 runs 15 residues.